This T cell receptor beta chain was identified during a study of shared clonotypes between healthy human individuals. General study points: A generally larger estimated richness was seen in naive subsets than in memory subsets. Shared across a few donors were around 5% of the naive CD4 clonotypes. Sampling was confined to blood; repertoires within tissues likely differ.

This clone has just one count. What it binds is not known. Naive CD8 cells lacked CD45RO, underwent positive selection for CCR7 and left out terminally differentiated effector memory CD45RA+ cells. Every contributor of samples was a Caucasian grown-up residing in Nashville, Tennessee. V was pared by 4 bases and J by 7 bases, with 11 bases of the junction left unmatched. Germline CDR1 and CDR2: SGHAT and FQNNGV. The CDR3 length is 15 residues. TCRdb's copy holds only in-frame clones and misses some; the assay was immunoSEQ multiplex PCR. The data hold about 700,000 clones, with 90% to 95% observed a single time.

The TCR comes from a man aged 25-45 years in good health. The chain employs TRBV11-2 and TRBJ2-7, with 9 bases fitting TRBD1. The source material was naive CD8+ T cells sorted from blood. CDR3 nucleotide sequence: TGTGCCAGCAGCTCACCCGAGGGGACAGGGAAAGAGCAGTACTTC. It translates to CASSSPEGTGKEQYF.